Below, one T cell receptor beta chain is given with its context. Its antigen specificity is not known. Per-base quality was not reported, and no clone a single base away is much larger than it. From the cysteine through the phenylalanine, the CDR3 covers 16 amino acids. Kept here is only the CDR3 DNA, which spans 48 bases and is read in frame from base 1. V is reduced by 2 bases and J by 2 bases, leaving a spacing of 13 bases between them. CDR1 and CDR2 are drawn from the germline V gene: MDHEN, SYDVKM. TCR CDR3 regions were amplified from genomic DNA by multiplex PCR using the deep immunoSEQ assay. For each cell subset, the extracted genomic DNA was distributed evenly across all wells of several immunoSEQ 96-well plates, and each plate served as one replicate. Each replicate PCR for sorted subsets received roughly 0.2 ug genomic DNA, equal to tens of thousands of T cell genomes. The purified libraries were quantified using a Qubit 3.0 fluorometer, sized with a Bioanalyzer 2100, and then quantified again using the KAPA Library Quantification kit. Every immunoSEQ 96-well plate was sequenced on a dedicated single-read 150-cycle Illumina NextSeq 550 flow cell. In the paper's pipeline: Because only junctional sequences without quality scores were contained in the immunoSEQ output, filtering matching that applied to full-length reads could not be performed. Sequences were annotated with PyIR, a Python wrapper for IgBLAST v1.9, and V/J genes and CDR3 were assigned using IMGT germline references. Reads with weak V/J assignments (E-value above 1e-6), missing CDR3, stop codons, out-of-frame junctions, or ambiguous translated residues were removed. V3J clonotypes were defined by identical inferred V gene, J gene, and CDR3 amino acid sequence. To compute the percentage overlap between repertoires, the number of shared unique clonotypes was divided by the size of the smaller repertoire. RTK rarefaction, the Chao1 estimator, and Recon v2.1 estimates of unobserved clonotypes were used to assess repertoire richness. For all TCRbeta clonotypes obtained by the gDNA method from four donors, generation probabilities were computed with OLGA. TCRdb retrieved this table from immuneACCESS and kept in-frame rearrangements only. Not all clones are present; in checked studies, unresolved V genes account for under half, and no reason is known for the remainder. The V and J calls and clone size come from that table; D and trimming were worked out from the DNA. The sample contains about 1.1 million clones, 70% to 80% of them found a single time. The ten biggest clones cover 0.5% to 0.65% of the sample.

These data come from a study of shared clonotypes between healthy human individuals (TCRdb year 2020). With regard to the full study: The cohort included three men and a couple of women between 18 and 49 years of age. Per donor, leukapheresis produced somewhere between about 0.9 and 9.5 billion PBMCs. To estimate repertoire size and how much clonotype sharing occurs between individuals, the study deeply sequenced the blood TCR repertoires of five healthy adults. For each donor, CD4 naive and CD4 memory were each given three plates, CD8 naive was given two plates, and CD8 memory was given one plate. Libraries were prepared and TCR repertoires were sequenced by different laboratories using diverse techniques, in order to increase sequencing depth and limit assay-specific biases.

The donors were healthy, HIV-negative adults who had no recently reported acute infections or vaccinations. All donors were Caucasian adults living in Nashville, Tennessee, USA. CD4+ T cells were enriched by magnetic negative selection, after which naive cells were positively selected on CD45RA and the negative fraction was taken as the memory subset. After blood collection by leukapheresis, PBMCs were isolated using Ficoll-Histopaque density gradient centrifugation and then cryopreserved in the vapor phase of liquid nitrogen. Purity and quantity of every magnetically sorted T cell population were checked by analytical flow cytometry. Each sorted fraction had its genomic DNA isolated and then quantified by UV absorbance on a Nanodrop 2000c. General conclusions and limits of the study: Compared with non-shared clonotypes, clonotypes shared by all four sorted-subset donors had higher generation probabilities. Incomplete sequencing was indicated by rarefaction of sorted-subset datasets, despite the large sequencing depth. Naive subsets generally had larger estimated clonotype richness than memory subsets did. Based on pairwise subsampling, the degree of clonotype sharing among donors was expected to be affected by sequencing depth. Sampling was restricted to blood, and TCR repertoires in tissues likely differ from the TCR repertoires found in blood. The genetic and exposure-history diversity represented was limited by the small number of donors. When several donors were compared, the shared fraction of clonotypes was around 4.6% for naive CD4, more than 3% for naive CD8, about 2.4% for memory CD4, and less than 0.5% for memory CD8.

This clonotype was sampled from a man aged 18 to 30 in good health. Some clones in this sample may be carry-over from other donors' samples. The V and J genes are TRBV28 and TRBJ1-5, with TRBD1 tentatively as D gene (5 bases match). Sequenced material: memory CD4+ T cells from PBMCs. Read against the paper, the sample's cell subset or site label means: CD45RA-negative fraction. For the CDR3, the sequence is CASSLAVGRGNQPQHF. The bases are TGTGCCAGCAGTTTAGCCGTGGGCAGGGGCAATCAGCCCCAGCATTTT.